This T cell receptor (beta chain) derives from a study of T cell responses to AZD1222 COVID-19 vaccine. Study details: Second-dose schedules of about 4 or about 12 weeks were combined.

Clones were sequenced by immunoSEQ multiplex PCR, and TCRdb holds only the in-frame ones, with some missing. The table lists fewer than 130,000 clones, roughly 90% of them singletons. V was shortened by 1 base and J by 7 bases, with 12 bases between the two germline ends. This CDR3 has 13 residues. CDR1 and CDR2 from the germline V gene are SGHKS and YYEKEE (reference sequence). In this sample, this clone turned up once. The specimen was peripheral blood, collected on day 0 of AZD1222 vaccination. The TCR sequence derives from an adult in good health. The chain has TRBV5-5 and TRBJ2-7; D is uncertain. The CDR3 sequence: CASSLPGQREQYF. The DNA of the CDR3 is TGTGCCAGCAGCTTGCCGGGTCAGAGAGAGCAGTACTTC.